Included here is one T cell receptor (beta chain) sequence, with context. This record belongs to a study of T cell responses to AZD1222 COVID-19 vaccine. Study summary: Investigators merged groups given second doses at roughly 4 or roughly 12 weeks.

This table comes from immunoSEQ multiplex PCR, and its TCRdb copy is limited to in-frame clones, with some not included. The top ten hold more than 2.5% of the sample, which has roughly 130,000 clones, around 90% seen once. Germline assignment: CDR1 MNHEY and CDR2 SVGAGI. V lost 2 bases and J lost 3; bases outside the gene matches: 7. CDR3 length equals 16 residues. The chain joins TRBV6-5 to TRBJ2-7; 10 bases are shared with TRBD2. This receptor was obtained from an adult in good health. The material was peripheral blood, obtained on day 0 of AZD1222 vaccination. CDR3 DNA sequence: TGTGCCAGCAGTTACGGGTTTGCTAGCGGGAGCTACGAGCAGTACTTC. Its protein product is CASSYGFASGSYEQYF.